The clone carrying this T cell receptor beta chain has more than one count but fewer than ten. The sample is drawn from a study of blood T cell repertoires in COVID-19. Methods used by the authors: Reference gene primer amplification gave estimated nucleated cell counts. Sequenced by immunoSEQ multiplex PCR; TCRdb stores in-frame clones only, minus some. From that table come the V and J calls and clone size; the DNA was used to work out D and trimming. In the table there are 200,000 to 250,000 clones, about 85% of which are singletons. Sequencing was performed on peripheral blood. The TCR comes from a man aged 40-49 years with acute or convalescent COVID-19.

As DNA, the CDR3 is TGTGCCAGTAGTCCAACAGGGGCGATGGAGACCCAGTACTTC. Translation gives CASSPTGAMETQYF. The V call is TRBV19, the J call TRBJ2-5; 7 bases are a match to TRBD1. CDR1 is LNHDA and CDR2 is SQIVND in the germline V gene (reference sequence). The junction had 8 bases not matched to a gene; V was cut back by 5 bases and J by 5 bases. CDR3 length equals 14 residues. Full variable domain (missing parts from reference TRBV19 and TRBJ2-5): DGGITQSPKYLFRKEGQNVTLSCEQNLNHDAMYWYRQDPGQGLRLIYYSQIVNDFQKGDIAEGYSVSREKKESFPLTVTSAQKNPTAFYLCASSPTGAMETQYFGPGTRLLVL.